The entry below describes one T cell receptor (beta chain). Its antigen is currently not known. No base-level quality is on record; no much larger clone is a single base apart. Including the terminal cysteine and phenylalanine, the CDR3 comprises 13 residues. The kept DNA is CDR3 alone, 39 bases in frame from the first base. Trimming takes 3 bases from V and 5 bases from J, and the germline ends sit 10 bases apart. The germline V gene (reference sequence) specifies SEHNR as CDR1 and FQNEAQ as CDR2. This entry is derived from a study of control samples from healthy donors and cancer patients (dated by TCRdb to between 2020 and 2021). Receptor libraries were prepared by the immunoSEQ multiplex PCR assay. TCRdb took this table from immuneACCESS and kept in-frame rearrangements with V and J called. Such tables lack part of the clones; where checked against another copy, unresolved V genes explain under half of the gap, and the rest is unexplained. In all, the sample holds 100,000 or so clones, and approximately 89% of those were seen once. In total, the top ten clones hold around 0.9% of the sample.

The material sequenced was blood. The source is a woman under 40 in good health. Recombination joined TRBV7-9 with TRBJ2-5; confidence is insufficient to name the D gene. The CDR3 reads CASSFWGGETQYF. The DNA sequence is as follows: TGTGCCAGCAGCTTTTGGGGTGGGGAGACCCAGTACTTC.